These 24 T cell receptor beta chains were all obtained from the same sample, sequenced in a study of regulatory T cells in long-lasting Graves disease. The time point denotes: persistent/refractory GD, antithyroid drugs over 5 years with positive TRAb. Following extraction of RNA from PBMCs, that RNA was used to make the TCR library. Arm-PCR of CDR3 regions and iRepertoire HTBI primers were the basis on which TCR beta libraries were built. TCRdb re-analysed the multiplex PCR reads in MiXCR, keeping a single row per CDR3 protein. The sample holds 700,000 or so distinct CDR3 sequences, 30% seen once. This specimen was peripheral blood mononuclear cells (PBMCs), taken when the disease was refractory, from a patient treated with antithyroid drugs. These TCRs come from a female donor with Graves disease.

This clonotype was observed at least ten times. The V and J genes are TRBV28 and TRBJ1-6; D gene uncertain. Per the germline V gene, CDR1 is MDHEN and CDR2 is SYDVKM. Trimming took 4 bases from V and 6 from J, leaving 13 bases between them. The CDR3 consists of 15 residues. The CDR3 bases are TGTGCCAGCAGTTCCACAACTGGGCGTAATTCACCCCTCCACTTT. Protein sequence: CASSSTTGRNSPLHF. The variable domain in full, with the rest retrieved from reference TRBV28 and TRBJ1-6, is DVKVTQSSRYLVKRTGEKVFLECVQDMDHENMFWYRQDPGLGLRLIYFSYDVKMKEKGDIPEGYSVSREKKERFSLILESASTNQTSMYLCASSSTTGRNSPLHFGNGTRLTVT.

The sample holds one count of this clonotype. The chain is built from TRBV19 and TRBJ1-5, with D possibly matching TRBD1 (6 bases). Trimming removed 4 bases at V and 5 bases at J, with 18 bases between. From germline, CDR1 is LNHDA and CDR2 SQIVND (reference sequence). CDR3 length equals 16 residues. The CDR3 DNA follows: TGTGCCAGTAGTACCGGGGGCAGAATTAGTGATCAGCCCCAGCATTTT. Translation gives CASSTGGRISDQPQHF.

This clonotype was counted at least ten times. The J gene is TRBJ1-4, the V gene TRBV28; the D is unclear. The V end was cut by 5 bases, the J end by 8 bases, with 12 bases between. There are 13 residues in the CDR3. Germline CDR1 and CDR2: MDHEN and SYDVKM. The CDR3 protein is CASSDIRREKLFF. For the CDR3, the DNA is TGTGCCAGCAGTGACATTAGAAGGGAAAAACTGTTTTTT.

V and J are TRBV12-3 or TRBV12-4 and TRBJ1-1; no clear D gene. The CDR3 covers 15 residues. The V end was cut by 1 base, the J end by 4 bases, with 13 bases between. CDR3 sequence reads: CASSLVPDLSTEAFF. The CDR3 nucleotides are TGTGCCAGCAGTTTAGTCCCAGACCTGAGCACTGAAGCTTTCTTT.

V and J are TRBV4-1 and TRBJ2-5, with 10 bases fitting TRBD2. With V trimmed by 0 bases and J by 2 bases, 3 bases remained unmatched. The germline V gene encodes CDR1 MGHRA and CDR2 YSYEKL. The CDR3 is made up of 16 amino acids. The DNA for the CDR3 is TGCGCCAGCAGCCAAGAGGTACTAGCGGGACAAGAGACCCAGTACTTC. Translated: CASSQEVLAGQETQYF.

The rearrangement uses TRBV11-3 and TRBJ2-3; TRBD2 matches at 8 bases. Germline V lookup: CDR1 SGHNT, CDR2 YENEEA. The CDR3 has 14 residues. V dropped 5 bases and J dropped 3; count of bases not matched to a gene: 4. Here the CDR3 reads CASSPGLATDTQYF. For the CDR3, the DNA is TGTGCCAGCAGCCCCGGACTAGCTACAGATACGCAGTATTTT.

Many counts were recorded for this clonotype. The V and J genes are TRBV7-2 and TRBJ2-7; 11 nucleotides agree with TRBD1. Trimming cost V 5 bases and J 3 bases; bases outside gene matches: 9. The CDR3 runs to 16 residues. CDR1 is SGHTA and CDR2 is FQGNSA in the germline V gene. CDR3 nucleotides: TGTGCCAGCAGCACCCCCACCGGGACAGGGGGCTACGAGCAGTACTTC. This codes for CASSTPTGTGGYEQYF.

V is TRBV14 and J is TRBJ1-2; D gene ambiguous. The CDR3 totals 13 residues. CDR1 is SGHDN, CDR2 FVKESK, per germline. The ends were cut back, 1 base at V and 6 bases at J, with 9 bases in the middle. The CDR3 sequence: CASSQGGRHGYTF. Here the CDR3 DNA reads TGTGCCAGCAGCCAAGGAGGGAGGCATGGCTACACCTTC.

The chain recombines TRBV20-1 with TRBJ1-1, with D possibly TRBD1 on 6 matching bases. Looked up from germline, CDR1 is DFQATT and CDR2 is SNEGSKA (reference sequence). Trimming shortened V by 0 bases and J by 8 bases, and 16 bases separated the two germline ends. The CDR3 runs to 14 residues. This chain's CDR3 is CSARDEGGPSEAFF. Here the CDR3 DNA reads TGCAGTGCTAGAGATGAAGGGGGTCCGTCAGAAGCTTTCTTT.

This chain links TRBV5-1 with TRBJ2-7; D possibly corresponds to TRBD2 (6 bases). Between the trimmed V and J ends, which lost 4 bases and 4 bases, there was a span of 21 bases. Per germline, CDR1 SGHRS and CDR2 YFSETQ. This CDR3 has 16 amino acids. This CDR3 is CASSVTSLGPPYEQYF. The CDR3 DNA reads TGCGCCAGCAGCGTGACTAGTTTGGGGCCGCCTTACGAGCAGTACTTC.

The V call is TRBV19, the J call TRBJ1-1; the D gene is possibly TRBD1 (5 bases). The CDR3 totals 15 residues. The germline V gene encodes CDR1 LNHDA and CDR2 SQIVND (reference sequence). With 2 bases removed from V and 2 bases from J, the gap between germline ends came to 12 bases. The CDR3 bases are TGTGCCAGTAGTATACAGGGCTCTACTAACACTGAAGCTTTCTTT. The encoded protein is CASSIQGSTNTEAFF.

The chain couples TRBV4-1 to TRBJ1-1; tentatively, D is TRBD1 (5 bases). The CDR3 has 13 amino acids. Germline CDR1 and CDR2: MGHRA and YSYEKL. V was shortened by 9 bases and J by 0 bases, with 11 bases between the two germline ends. Here the CDR3 DNA reads TGCGCCAGTAGCAGGGTTCTGAACACTGAAGCTTTCTTT. Residues: CASSRVLNTEAFF.

This clonotype appeared many times. V and J are TRBV7-2 and TRBJ1-1; tentative D call: TRBD1 (6 bases). The CDR3 is 11 residues long. V lost 6 bases, J lost 12 bases, and 14 bases lay in between. Germline assignment: CDR1 SGHTA and CDR2 FQGNSA. CDR3 DNA sequence: TGTGCCAGCAGTCGGGGACACTTCCCTTTCTTT. Its protein product is CASSRGHFPFF. The full variable domain, with the rest looked up from reference TRBV7-2 and TRBJ1-1, is GAGVSQSPSNKVTEKGKDVELRCDPISGHTALYWYRQSLGQGLEFLIYFQGNSAPDKSGLPSDRFSAERTGGSVSTLTIQRTQQEDSAVYLCASSRGHFPFFGQGTRLTVV.

The J gene is TRBJ1-5, the V gene TRBV9; D call uncertain. From germline, CDR1 is SGDLS and CDR2 YYNGEE. The CDR3 totals 14 residues. Deletions cut 4 bases from V and 1 base from J, with 9 bases between. The CDR3 is CASSPDWSNQPQHF. The CDR3 DNA sequence: TGTGCCAGCAGCCCTGATTGGAGCAATCAGCCCCAGCATTTT.

This clonotype has ten or more counts. The chain uses TRBV2 and TRBJ1-5; 8 bases match TRBD1. The CDR3 runs 14 residues. The junction had 8 bases not matched to a gene; V was cut back by 10 bases and J by 3 bases. The germline V gene has CDR1 SNHLY and CDR2 FYNNEI. CDR3: CATRTGRNNQPQHF. The CDR3 DNA is TGTGCCACCCGGACAGGGAGGAACAATCAGCCCCAGCATTTT.

With regard to this clonotype: A much more abundant neighbour one base away suggests this may be a read error. V is TRBV28 and J is TRBJ1-2, with D possibly being TRBD1 (5 bases). CDR3 size: 14 residues. CDR1 is MDHEN, CDR2 SYDVKM, per germline. Trimming stripped 7 bases from V and 0 bases from J, with 12 bases between. The CDR3 DNA reads TGTGCCAGCAATTGGGGCAGAGCTAACTATGGCTACACCTTC. It translates to CASNWGRANYGYTF.

The rearrangement joins TRBV19 to TRBJ1-5, with D unresolved. Germline CDR1 and CDR2: LNHDA and SQIVND (reference sequence). V was trimmed by 6 bases and J by 4 bases, leaving 13 bases between them. The CDR3 spans 14 residues. The CDR3 DNA reads TGTGCCAGTAGGGCAATCCACGCAAATCAGCCCCAGCATTTT. Its protein product is CASRAIHANQPQHF.

CDR3 in DNA: TGTGCCAGCAGCGCCACCCCTAGCGGAAACACAGATACGCAGTATTTT. It specifies CASSATPSGNTDTQYF. The chain employs TRBV6-1 and TRBJ2-3, with 7 bases lining up with TRBD2. Germline V CDR1 and CDR2: MNHNS, SASEGT. The CDR3 contains 16 residues. V gave up 6 bases and J gave up 2 bases; unmatched junction bases: 11.

The V gene is TRBV5-6, the J gene TRBJ1-1; tentative D call: TRBD1 (6 bases). The CDR3 extends over 17 amino acids. The germline V gene has CDR1 SGHDT and CDR2 YYEEEE. The V and J ends lost 3 bases and 0 bases respectively, with 18 bases between them. DNA for the CDR3: TGTGCCAGCAGCTGGGGCACAGGGCACCGGATGAACACTGAAGCTTTCTTT. Translating gives CASSWGTGHRMNTEAFF.

The count of this clonotype is one. The V gene is TRBV12-3 or TRBV12-4, the J gene TRBJ2-1; 13 nucleotides align to TRBD2. V shed 3 bases, J shed 9 bases, and the junction held 2 bases outside the gene matches. The CDR3 consists of 14 residues. The CDR3 bases are TGTGCCAGCAGTTTCGGGACTAGCGGGACTGAGCAGTTCTTC. This sequence encodes CASSFGTSGTEQFF.

This clonotype was seen many times. The chain is built from TRBV11-1 and TRBJ1-4; 8 positions agree with TRBD1. Germline V CDR1 and CDR2: SGHAT, FQDESV (reference sequence). CDR3 length equals 15 residues. V lost 3 bases, J lost 7 bases, and 7 bases stayed unmatched. The CDR3 reads CASSFSGGESEKLFF. CDR3 sequence (DNA): TGTGCCAGCAGCTTCTCAGGGGGCGAGAGTGAAAAACTGTTTTTT.

This clonotype has ten or more counts. The chain joins TRBV12-3 or TRBV12-4 to TRBJ2-7, with TRBD2 as a possible D gene (6 bases). Trimming stripped 6 bases from V and 2 bases from J, with 11 bases between. The CDR3 is 13 amino acids. The CDR3 DNA is TGTGCCAGCAGCCCCTGGGGGGCCTACGAGCAGTACTTC. This gives the protein CASSPWGAYEQYF.

The table lists this clonotype with a few counts. The genes are TRBV7-9 and TRBJ1-1; tentative D call: TRBD1 (6 bases). Trimming removed 4 bases at V and 3 bases at J, with 12 bases between. CDR1 and CDR2 from the germline V gene are SEHNR and FQNEAQ (reference sequence). The CDR3 sequence is 14 residues long. The CDR3 region is CASSSQGSHTEAFF. CDR3 in DNA: TGTGCCAGCAGCTCACAGGGATCCCACACTGAAGCTTTCTTT.

This rearrangement joins TRBV15 to TRBJ1-3; perhaps TRBD1 as D (5 bases). The CDR3 has 15 amino acids. The V end was cut by 0 bases, the J end by 1 base, with 7 bases between. The germline CDR1 and CDR2 sequences are LNHNV and YYDKDF (reference sequence). CDR3: CATSRDRVSGNTIYF. As DNA, the CDR3 is TGTGCCACCAGCAGAGACAGGGTTTCTGGAAACACCATATATTTT. The complete variable domain, with remaining parts taken from reference TRBV15 and TRBJ1-3, reads DAMVIQNPRYQVTQFGKPVTLSCSQTLNHNVMYWYQQKSSQAPKLLFHYYDKDFNNEADTPDNFQSRRPNTSFCFLDIRSPGLGDTAMYLCATSRDRVSGNTIYFGEGSWLTVV.